Reported below is one TCR beta chain. Its antigen is as yet unknown. This record belongs to a study of cytotoxic CD8 clonotypes in ibrutinib-treated CLL. The overall study: Over 10 relapsed/refractory, some 16 treatment-naive; about 17 IGHV unmutated. Partial responders around 24, complete 2; roughly 12 progressed and some 14 stayed in remission by median roughly 70 months.

Using immunoSEQ multiplex PCR, the repertoire was profiled, and TCRdb retains in-frame clones only, with some absent. The table includes some 200,000 clones, roughly 65% detected once. V was clipped by 2 bases and J by 8 bases; unmatched bases: 6. The CDR3 length is 15 residues. CDR1 MNHEY and CDR2 SVGAGI come from the germline V gene. Notes on the study in general: Circulating CD8+ T-cell counts were tracked by baseline clonality, which exceeded that of age-matched healthy donors.

The material sequenced was PBMCs, taken after 12 months of ibrutinib treatment. The chain couples TRBV6-5 to TRBJ1-6; 7 nucleotides line up with TRBD1. The receptor was isolated from a human donor with chronic lymphocytic leukemia. The CDR3 DNA sequence: TGTGCCAGCAGTTACCTTACAGGGGTCGATTCACCCCTCCACTTT. Its protein is CASSYLTGVDSPLHF.